A single sample gave rise to the 20 T cell receptor beta chains below, sequenced in a study of shared clonotypes between healthy human individuals. Clones were read by immunoSEQ multiplex PCR, and TCRdb kept only the in-frame ones, dropping some. The sample includes roughly 500,000 clones, 70% to 80% of them seen just once. The sequencing sample was made of PBMCs. Receptors originate from a woman in her forties in good health. Some clones in this sample may be carry-over from other donors' samples.

The gene calls are TRBV7-2 and TRBJ2-7, with no clear D. V was cut by 5 bases and J by 5 bases, with 7 bases left in between. The length of the CDR3 is 11 residues. The V gene's germline CDR1 is SGHTA and CDR2 FQGNSA. The CDR3 loop is CASSPQNEQYF. In nucleotides, the CDR3 is TGTGCCAGCAGCCCCCAAAACGAGCAGTACTTC. The variable domain in full, completed from reference TRBV7-2 and TRBJ2-7, reads GAGVSQSPSNKVTEKGKDVELRCDPISGHTALYWYRQSLGQGLEFLIYFQGNSAPDKSGLPSDRFSAERTGGSVSTLTIQRTQQEDSAVYLCASSPQNEQYFGPGTRLTVT.

This chain uses TRBV29-1 with TRBJ2-1; D is unresolved. CDR3 size: 11 residues. Germline-derived CDR1 and CDR2 are SQVTM and ANQGSEA. V was shortened by 5 bases and J by 7 bases, with 9 bases between the two germline ends. The CDR3 DNA reads as TGCAGCGTTCGGAAGAGGAATGAGCAGTTCTTC. It codes for CSVRKRNEQFF.

The V and J genes are TRBV7-9 and TRBJ2-7; 10 bases are shared with TRBD1. This CDR3 comprises 14 residues. Germline CDR1 reads SEHNR; CDR2 reads FQNEAQ (reference sequence). V shed 3 bases and J 5 bases; nucleotides not matched to a gene: 4. The CDR3 reads CASSFRGQGNEQYF. In DNA form, the CDR3 reads TGTGCCAGCAGCTTTAGGGGACAGGGGAACGAGCAGTACTTC.

The chain links TRBV6-6 to TRBJ2-1; tentatively, D is TRBD2 (5 bases). V shed 2 bases and J shed 9 bases, with 11 bases lying between them. The germline gives CDR1 MNHNY, CDR2 SVGAGI (reference sequence). This CDR3 has 13 amino acids. The CDR3 DNA is TGTGCCAGCAGTTACGGGGAGCTGGGTGAGCAGTTCTTC. Amino acid sequence: CASSYGELGEQFF.

V is TRBV11-2 and J is TRBJ2-2, with D perhaps TRBD1 (7 bases). CDR1 is SGHAT and CDR2 is FQNNGV in the germline V gene. CDR3 size: 16 residues. V lost 5 bases, J lost 0 bases, and 13 bases lay in between. The CDR3 region is CASSLAGGTNTGELFF. CDR3 DNA sequence: TGTGCCAGCAGCCTCGCAGGGGGGACGAACACCGGGGAGCTGTTTTTT.

The CDR3 DNA follows: TGTGCCAGCAGCGCCGAGGGACCCACCGCCTACAATGAGCAGTTCTTC. It translates to CASSAEGPTAYNEQFF. The chain has TRBV25-1 and TRBJ2-1, with D perhaps assigned TRBD1 or TRBD2 (5 bases each). Germline CDR1 MGHDK, CDR2 SYGVNS. V lost 6 bases to trimming and J lost 2 bases, with 17 bases between them. CDR3 size: 16 residues.

This rearrangement joins TRBV10-3 to TRBJ1-1; TRBD1 might be the D (6 bases). This CDR3 region has 16 residues. CDR1 ENHRY and CDR2 SYGVKD come from the germline V gene. Trimming shortened V by 0 bases and J by 8 bases, and 19 bases separated the two germline ends. CDR3 in DNA: TGTGCCATCAGTGAGTCTGGAGTCCCCGCGGGGACAGAAGCTTTCTTT. Residues: CAISESGVPAGTEAFF.

The V gene is TRBV2, the J gene TRBJ1-5; D gene unclear. The germline V gene has CDR1 SNHLY and CDR2 FYNNEI. The V and J ends lost 4 bases and 0 bases respectively, with 16 bases between them. The CDR3 sequence is 17 residues long. The CDR3 region has the DNA TGTGCCAGCAGTGGTCGGTTGGGAGGGTATAGCAATCAGCCCCAGCATTTT. This encodes CASSGRLGGYSNQPQHF.

The rearrangement joins TRBV27 to TRBJ2-7, with 13 nucleotides matching TRBD2. With 2 bases clipped from V and 0 bases from J, the junction kept 4 bases outside the gene matches. The CDR3 loop spans 17 amino acids. CDR1 MNHEY and CDR2 SMNVEV come from the germline V gene (reference sequence). In DNA form, the CDR3 reads TGTGCCAGCAGTTTAACTAGCGGGAGGGCTATCTCCTACGAGCAGTACTTC. Translated: CASSLTSGRAISYEQYF.

The chain carries TRBV2 and TRBJ1-2; D perhaps matches TRBD1 (5 bases). Germline CDR1 SNHLY, CDR2 FYNNEI. Trimming stripped 7 bases from V and 7 bases from J, with 16 bases between. The CDR3 has 13 amino acids. CDR3 nucleotides: TGTGCCAGCACCCGGGGCGGCTGGAGTGGCTACACCTTC. It specifies CASTRGGWSGYTF.

The rearrangement joins TRBV19 to TRBJ1-5; 7 bases are shared with TRBD1. This CDR3 comprises 16 residues. V shed 6 bases and J 5 bases; nucleotides not matched to a gene: 13. The germline CDR1 and CDR2 sequences are LNHDA and SQIVND (reference sequence). CDR3 in amino acids: CASRHLLQGFDQPQHF. In DNA form, the CDR3 reads TGTGCCAGTAGGCACCTATTACAGGGGTTTGATCAGCCCCAGCATTTT.

This clone was detected only once. Distinct nucleotide sequences in the sample also encode this CDR3. Written as DNA, the CDR3 is TGTGCCTGGATAGGTAGACAGGGCCTAGGCACTGAAGCTTTCTTT. It specifies CAWIGRQGLGTEAFF. The chain links TRBV30 to TRBJ1-1; 7 nucleotides line up with TRBD1. Germline values: CDR1 GTSNPN, CDR2 SVGIG (reference sequence). The trim removed 4 bases at V and 4 bases at J, leaving 12 bases unmatched. This CDR3 spans 15 amino acids.

The V and J genes are TRBV5-8 and TRBJ2-6; no clear D. Trimming removed 2 bases from V and 0 bases from J, with 9 bases in between. This CDR3 spans 16 amino acids. Germline CDR1 reads SGHTS; CDR2 reads YDEGEE. The CDR3 here is CASSFGSSSGANVLTF. CDR3 coding DNA: TGTGCCAGCAGCTTTGGGTCCAGCTCTGGGGCCAACGTCCTGACTTTC.

This clone has a single count. The CDR3 region has the DNA TGTGCCAGCAGTTACGTCACCAACACCGGGGAGCTGTTTTTT. Encoded protein: CASSYVTNTGELFF. This chain connects TRBV6-5 to TRBJ2-2; no clear D. V was trimmed by 2 bases and J by 2 bases, leaving 6 bases between them. This CDR3 comprises 14 residues. Germline CDR1 reads MNHEY; CDR2 reads SVGAGI.

The chain employs TRBV25-1 and TRBJ1-5; no firm D call. The CDR3 consists of 14 residues. Per the germline V gene, CDR1 is MGHDK and CDR2 is SYGVNS. Trimming removed 2 bases from V and 4 bases from J, with 9 bases in between. The CDR3 is CASSEVGPNQPQHF. In DNA form, the CDR3 reads TGTGCCAGCAGTGAAGTAGGGCCTAATCAGCCCCAGCATTTT.

The rearrangement joins TRBV2 to TRBJ2-5; the D call may be TRBD1 or TRBD2 (5 bases each). The better agreement between TRBJ2-7 and the DNA end casts doubt on the J call. Germline CDR1 and CDR2: SNHLY and FYNNEI. This CDR3 spans 12 amino acids. CDR3 nucleotides: TGTGCCAGCAGTCCAGGGAGTTACGAGCAGTACTTC. Its translation: CASSPGSYEQYF.

In its sample, this clone was seen many times. This sequence joins TRBV7-2 and TRBJ2-7, with D perhaps TRBD1 (6 bases). V lost 5 bases to trimming and J lost 2 bases, with 10 bases between them. The germline V gene has CDR1 SGHTA and CDR2 FQGNSA. The CDR3 extends over 13 amino acids. The CDR3 bases are TGTGCCAGCAGCCGGGACAAGACCTACGAGCAGTACTTC. As protein: CASSRDKTYEQYF.

The CDR3 DNA reads TGTGCCTCAGGTGGACTAGCGGGGAACAATGAGCAGTTCTTC. Encoded protein: CASGGLAGNNEQFF. The chain employs TRBV10-3 and TRBJ2-1; 12 bases are a match to TRBD2. This CDR3 has 14 amino acids. V shed 11 bases, J shed 5 bases, and the junction held 7 bases outside the gene matches. Per the germline V gene, CDR1 is ENHRY and CDR2 is SYGVKD.

This clone was counted at least ten times. This chain connects TRBV4-1 to TRBJ2-6, with 8 bases matching TRBD2. This CDR3 comprises 16 residues. Germline lookup yields CDR1 MGHRA and CDR2 YSYEKL. The trim removed 5 bases at V and 4 bases at J, leaving 7 bases unmatched. Written as DNA, the CDR3 is TGCGCCAGCAGCGGAGGACTAGCATTCGGGGCCAACGTCCTGACTTTC. This codes for CASSGGLAFGANVLTF.

The gene calls are TRBV7-9 and TRBJ2-6; a weak D match, TRBD1 (5 bases). CDR3 length: 19 residues. CDR1 and CDR2 from the germline V gene are SEHNR and FQNEAQ (reference sequence). V shed 1 base and J shed 0 bases, with 16 bases lying between them. The CDR3 region is CASSLGLGTGNSGANVLTF. CDR3 DNA sequence: TGTGCCAGCAGCTTAGGTCTGGGAACAGGCAACTCTGGGGCCAACGTCCTGACTTTC.